This record covers a single T cell receptor (beta chain). Germline V gene sequence: CDR1 SNHLY, CDR2 FYNNEI. CDR3 length: 15 residues. V lost 5 bases, J lost 0 bases, and 11 bases lay in between. The data originate from a study of cytotoxic CD8 clonotypes in ibrutinib-treated CLL. Profiling relied on immunoSEQ multiplex PCR, and the TCRdb table lists in-frame clones only, not all of them. The sample records about 160,000 clones, about 88% being singletons. This sequence was found in a human donor with chronic lymphocytic leukemia. Sequences were derived from PBMCs, sampled at disease progression, from a patient treated with ibrutinib. The rearrangement uses TRBV2 and TRBJ2-1; D unclear. The CDR3 loop reads CASSNDGGSYNEQFF. The CDR3 nucleotides are TGTGCCAGCAGTAATGACGGCGGCTCCTACAATGAGCAGTTCTTC.